This T cell receptor beta chain comes out of a study of blood T cell repertoires in COVID-19. Study background: Both acute and convalescent COVID-19 samples were obtained from the United States, Italy and Spain. Sample material is recorded as cDNA or gDNA derived from T cells, B-cell-depleted T cells, or PBMCs.

This CDR3 spans 15 amino acids. The ends were cut back, 1 base at V and 4 bases at J, with 11 bases in the middle. The germline CDR1 and CDR2 sequences are SGHRS and YFSETQ. Data came from immunoSEQ multiplex PCR; TCRdb stores just in-frame clones and leaves some out. The sample yields some 120,000 clones, roughly 86% seen once. This TCR came from a woman in her fifties or sixties who had recovered from COVID-19. Sample: peripheral blood. This chain links TRBV5-1 with TRBJ1-4; no clear D. CDR3 nucleotides: TGCGCCAGCAGCTTGCTCCCGGGATTTAATGAAAAACTGTTTTTT. It translates to CASSLLPGFNEKLFF.